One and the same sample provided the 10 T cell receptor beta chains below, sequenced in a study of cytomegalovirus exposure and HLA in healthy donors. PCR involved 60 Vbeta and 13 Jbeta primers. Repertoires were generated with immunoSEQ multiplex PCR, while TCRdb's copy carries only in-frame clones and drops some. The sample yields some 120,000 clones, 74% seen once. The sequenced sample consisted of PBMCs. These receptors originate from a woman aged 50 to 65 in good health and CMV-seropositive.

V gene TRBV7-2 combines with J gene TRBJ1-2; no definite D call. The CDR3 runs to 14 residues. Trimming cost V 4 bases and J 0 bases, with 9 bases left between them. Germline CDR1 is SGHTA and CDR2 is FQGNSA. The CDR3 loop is CASSSLTTNYGYTF. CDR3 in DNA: TGTGCCAGCAGCTCCTTGACAACTAACTATGGCTACACCTTC.

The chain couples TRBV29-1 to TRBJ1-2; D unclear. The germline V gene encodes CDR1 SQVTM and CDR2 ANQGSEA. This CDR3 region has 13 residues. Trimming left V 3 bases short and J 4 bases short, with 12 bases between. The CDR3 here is CSVDVPEGYGYTF. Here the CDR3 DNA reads TGCAGCGTTGACGTTCCCGAGGGCTATGGCTACACCTTC.

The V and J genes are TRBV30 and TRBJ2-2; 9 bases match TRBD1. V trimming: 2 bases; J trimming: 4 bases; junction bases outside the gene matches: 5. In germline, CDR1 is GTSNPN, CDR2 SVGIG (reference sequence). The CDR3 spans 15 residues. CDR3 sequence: CAWSKGQGFTGELFF. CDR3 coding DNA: TGTGCCTGGAGTAAGGGACAGGGATTCACCGGGGAGCTGTTTTTT.

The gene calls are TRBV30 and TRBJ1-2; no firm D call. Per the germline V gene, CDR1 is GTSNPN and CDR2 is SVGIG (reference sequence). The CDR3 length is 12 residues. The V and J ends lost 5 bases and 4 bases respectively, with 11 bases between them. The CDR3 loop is CAWVVDFYGYTF. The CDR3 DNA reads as TGTGCCTGGGTGGTGGACTTCTATGGCTACACCTTC.

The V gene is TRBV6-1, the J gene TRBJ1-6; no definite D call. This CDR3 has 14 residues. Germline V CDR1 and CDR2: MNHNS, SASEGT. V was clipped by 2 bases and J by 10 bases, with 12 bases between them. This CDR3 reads CASSESPGNSPLHF. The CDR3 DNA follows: TGTGCCAGCAGTGAATCCCCCGGGAACTCACCCCTCCACTTT.

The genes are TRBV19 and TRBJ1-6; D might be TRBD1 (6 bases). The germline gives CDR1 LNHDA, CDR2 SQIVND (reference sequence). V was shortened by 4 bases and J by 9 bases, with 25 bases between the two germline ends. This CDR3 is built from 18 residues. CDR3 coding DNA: TGTGCCAGTAGTACCTTCACCGTTAAAGGGGGGAGGGTTTCACCCCTCCACTTT. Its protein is CASSTFTVKGGRVSPLHF.

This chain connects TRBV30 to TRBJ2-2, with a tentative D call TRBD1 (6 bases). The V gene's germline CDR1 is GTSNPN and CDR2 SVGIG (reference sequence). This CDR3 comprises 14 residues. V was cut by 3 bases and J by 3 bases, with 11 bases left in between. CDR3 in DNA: TGTGCCTGGAGGCAGGGGCCGGACACCGGGGAGCTGTTTTTT. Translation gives CAWRQGPDTGELFF.

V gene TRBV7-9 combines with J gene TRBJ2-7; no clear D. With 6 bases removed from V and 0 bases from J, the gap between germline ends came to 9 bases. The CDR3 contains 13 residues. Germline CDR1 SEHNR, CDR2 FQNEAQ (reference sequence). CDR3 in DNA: TGTGCCAGCAGTCGACGGAGCTCCTACGAGCAGTACTTC. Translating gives CASSRRSSYEQYF. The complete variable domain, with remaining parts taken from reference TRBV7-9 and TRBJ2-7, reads DTGVSQNPRHKITKRGQNVTFRCDPISEHNRLYWYRQTLGQGPEFLTYFQNEAQLEKSRLLSDRFSAERPKGSFSTLEIQRTEQGDSAMYLCASSRRSSYEQYFGPGTRLTVT.

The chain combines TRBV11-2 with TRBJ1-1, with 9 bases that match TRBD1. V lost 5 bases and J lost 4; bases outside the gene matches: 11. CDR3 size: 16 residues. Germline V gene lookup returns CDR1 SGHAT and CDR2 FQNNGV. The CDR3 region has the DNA TGTGCCAGCAGCCTGGGACAGGGAGGGGTCGTCACTGAAGCTTTCTTT. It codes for CASSLGQGGVVTEAFF. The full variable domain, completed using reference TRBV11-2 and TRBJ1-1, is EAGVAQSPRYKIIEKRQSVAFWCNPISGHATLYWYQQILGQGPKLLIQFQNNGVVDDSQLPKDRFSAERLKGVDSTLKIQPAKLEDSAVYLCASSLGQGGVVTEAFFGQGTRLTVV.

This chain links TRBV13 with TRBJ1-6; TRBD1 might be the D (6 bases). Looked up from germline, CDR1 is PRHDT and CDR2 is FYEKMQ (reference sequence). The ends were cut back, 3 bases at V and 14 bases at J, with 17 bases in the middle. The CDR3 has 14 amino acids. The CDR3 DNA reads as TGTGCCAGCAGCTTTTACAGGGAGGGTACGGCCCTCCACTTT. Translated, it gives CASSFYREGTALHF.